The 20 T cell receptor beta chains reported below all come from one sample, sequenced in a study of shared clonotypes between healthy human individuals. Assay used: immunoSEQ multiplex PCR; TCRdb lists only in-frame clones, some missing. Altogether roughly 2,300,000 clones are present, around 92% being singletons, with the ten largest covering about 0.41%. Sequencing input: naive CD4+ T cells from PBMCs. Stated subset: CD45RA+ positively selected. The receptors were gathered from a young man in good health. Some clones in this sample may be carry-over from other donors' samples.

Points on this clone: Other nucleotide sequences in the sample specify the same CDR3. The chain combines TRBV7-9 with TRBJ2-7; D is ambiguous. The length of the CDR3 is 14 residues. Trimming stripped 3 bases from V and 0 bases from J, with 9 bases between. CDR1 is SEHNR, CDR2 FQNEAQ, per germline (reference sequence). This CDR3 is CASSLGQSSYEQYF. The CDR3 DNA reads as TGTGCCAGCAGCTTGGGCCAGAGCTCCTACGAGCAGTACTTC.

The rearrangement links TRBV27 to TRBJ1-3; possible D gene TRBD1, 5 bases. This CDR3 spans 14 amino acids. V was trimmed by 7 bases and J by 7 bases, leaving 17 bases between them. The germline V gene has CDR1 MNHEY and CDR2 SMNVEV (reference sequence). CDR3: CASIPRGIRNTIYF. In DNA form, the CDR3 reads TGTGCCAGCATACCTCGGGGGATTCGGAACACCATATATTTT.

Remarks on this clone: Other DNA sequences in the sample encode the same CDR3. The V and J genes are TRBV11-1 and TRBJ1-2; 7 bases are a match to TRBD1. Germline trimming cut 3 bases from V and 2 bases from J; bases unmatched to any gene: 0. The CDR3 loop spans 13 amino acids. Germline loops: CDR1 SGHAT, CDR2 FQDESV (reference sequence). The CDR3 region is CASSLGQNYGYTF. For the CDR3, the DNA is TGTGCCAGCAGCTTGGGACAGAACTATGGCTACACCTTC.

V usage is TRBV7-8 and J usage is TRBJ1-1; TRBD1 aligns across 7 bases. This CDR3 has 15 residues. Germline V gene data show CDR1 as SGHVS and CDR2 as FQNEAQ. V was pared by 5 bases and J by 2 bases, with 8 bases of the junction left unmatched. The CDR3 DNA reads TGTGCCAGCAGCACGGACAGGAACTTAAACACTGAAGCTTTCTTT. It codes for CASSTDRNLNTEAFF. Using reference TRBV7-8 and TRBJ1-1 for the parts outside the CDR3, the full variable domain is GAGVSQSPRYKVAKRGQDVALRCDPISGHVSLFWYQQALGQGPEFLTYFQNEAQLDKSGLPSDRFFAERPEGSVSTLKIQRTQQEDSAVYLCASSTDRNLNTEAFFGQGTRLTVV.

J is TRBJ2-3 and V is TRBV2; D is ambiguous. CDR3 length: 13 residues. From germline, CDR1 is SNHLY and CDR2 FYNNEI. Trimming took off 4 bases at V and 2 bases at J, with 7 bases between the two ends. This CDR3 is CASSGQATDTQYF. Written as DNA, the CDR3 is TGTGCCAGCAGTGGACAAGCCACAGATACGCAGTATTTT.

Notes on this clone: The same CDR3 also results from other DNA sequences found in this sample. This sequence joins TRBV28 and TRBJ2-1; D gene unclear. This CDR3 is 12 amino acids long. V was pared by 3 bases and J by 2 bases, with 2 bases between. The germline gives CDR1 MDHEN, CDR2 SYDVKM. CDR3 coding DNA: TGTGCCAGCAGTTTGCCCTACAATGAGCAGTTCTTC. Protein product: CASSLPYNEQFF.

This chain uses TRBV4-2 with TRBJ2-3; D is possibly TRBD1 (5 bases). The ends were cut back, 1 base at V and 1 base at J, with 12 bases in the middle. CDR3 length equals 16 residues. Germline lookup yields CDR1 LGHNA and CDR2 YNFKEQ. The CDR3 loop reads CASSQANQGGTDTQYF. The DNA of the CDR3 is TGTGCCAGCAGCCAAGCAAACCAGGGTGGCACAGATACGCAGTATTTT.

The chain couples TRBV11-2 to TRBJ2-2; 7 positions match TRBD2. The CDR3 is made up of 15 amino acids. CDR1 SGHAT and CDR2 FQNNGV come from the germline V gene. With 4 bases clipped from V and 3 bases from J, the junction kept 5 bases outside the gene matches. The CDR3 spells CASSSRAGDTGELFF. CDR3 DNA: TGTGCCAGCAGCTCCCGGGCGGGAGACACCGGGGAGCTGTTTTTT.

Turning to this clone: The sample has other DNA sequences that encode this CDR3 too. In nucleotides, the CDR3 is TGTGCCAGCAGTCCTCGGACTAGCGGGACAGATACGCAGTATTTT. Translation: CASSPRTSGTDTQYF. The chain links TRBV27 to TRBJ2-3, with TRBD2 matching 11 bases. Germline V gene sequence: CDR1 MNHEY, CDR2 SMNVEV (reference sequence). Trimming removed 5 bases from V and 3 bases from J; junction bases left unmatched: 4. This CDR3 is built from 15 residues.

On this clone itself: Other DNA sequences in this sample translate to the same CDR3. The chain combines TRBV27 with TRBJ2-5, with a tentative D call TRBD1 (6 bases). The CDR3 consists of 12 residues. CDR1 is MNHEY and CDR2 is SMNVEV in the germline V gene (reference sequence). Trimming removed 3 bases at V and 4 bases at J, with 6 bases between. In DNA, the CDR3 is TGTGCCAGCAGTTTCAGGGGAGAGACCCAGTACTTC. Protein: CASSFRGETQYF.

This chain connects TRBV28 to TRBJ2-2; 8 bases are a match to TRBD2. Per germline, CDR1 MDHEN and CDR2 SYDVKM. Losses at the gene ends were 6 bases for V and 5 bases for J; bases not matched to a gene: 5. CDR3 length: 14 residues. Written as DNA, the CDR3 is TGTGCCAGCAGACCGAGCGGGAGTACCGGGGAGCTGTTTTTT. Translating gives CASRPSGSTGELFF. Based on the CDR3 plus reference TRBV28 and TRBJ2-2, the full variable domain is DVKVTQSSRYLVKRTGEKVFLECVQDMDHENMFWYRQDPGLGLRLIYFSYDVKMKEKGDIPEGYSVSREKKERFSLILESASTNQTSMYLCASRPSGSTGELFFGEGSRLTVL.

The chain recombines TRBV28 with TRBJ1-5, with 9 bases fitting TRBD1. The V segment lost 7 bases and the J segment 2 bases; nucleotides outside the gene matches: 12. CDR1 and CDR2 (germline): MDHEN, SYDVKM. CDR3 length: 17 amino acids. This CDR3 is CASISRGTGYGNQPQHF. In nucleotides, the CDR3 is TGTGCCAGCATTTCCAGGGGGACAGGGTACGGCAATCAGCCCCAGCATTTT.

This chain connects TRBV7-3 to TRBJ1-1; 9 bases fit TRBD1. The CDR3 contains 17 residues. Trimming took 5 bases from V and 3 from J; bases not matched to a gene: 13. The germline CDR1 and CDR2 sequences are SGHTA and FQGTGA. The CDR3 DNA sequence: TGTGCCAGCAGCCCTGAGGTTTTGCGACAGGGGGACACTGAAGCTTTCTTT. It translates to CASSPEVLRQGDTEAFF.

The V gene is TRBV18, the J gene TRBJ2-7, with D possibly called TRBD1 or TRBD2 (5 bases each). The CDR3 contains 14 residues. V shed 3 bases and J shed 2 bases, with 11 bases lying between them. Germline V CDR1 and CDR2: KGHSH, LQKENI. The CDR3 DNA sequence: TGTGCCAGCTCACCTAGGGGAGTGACCTACGAGCAGTACTTC. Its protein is CASSPRGVTYEQYF.

The CDR3 sequence is CASSPGTSGGVGEQFF. CDR3 nucleotide sequence: TGCGCCAGCAGCCCGGGGACTAGCGGCGGCGTCGGTGAGCAGTTCTTC. The rearrangement uses TRBV5-1 and TRBJ2-1; 11 bases fit TRBD2. The germline V gene encodes CDR1 SGHRS and CDR2 YFSETQ. This CDR3 comprises 16 residues. The V and J ends lost 4 bases and 9 bases, in that order; junction bases with no gene match: 12.

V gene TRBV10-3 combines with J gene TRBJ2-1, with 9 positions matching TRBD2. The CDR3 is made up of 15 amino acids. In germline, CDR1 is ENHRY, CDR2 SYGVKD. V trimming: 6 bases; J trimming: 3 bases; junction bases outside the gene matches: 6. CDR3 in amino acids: CAIRTGTSLYNEQFF. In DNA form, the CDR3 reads TGTGCCATCAGAACCGGGACTAGCCTCTACAATGAGCAGTTCTTC.

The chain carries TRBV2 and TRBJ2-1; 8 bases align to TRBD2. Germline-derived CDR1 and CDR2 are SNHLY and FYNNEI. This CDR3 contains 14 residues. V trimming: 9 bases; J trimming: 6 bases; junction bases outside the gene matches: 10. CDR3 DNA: TGTGCCAGTCAAACTAGCGGAGCCCTCAATGAGCAGTTCTTC. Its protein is CASQTSGALNEQFF.

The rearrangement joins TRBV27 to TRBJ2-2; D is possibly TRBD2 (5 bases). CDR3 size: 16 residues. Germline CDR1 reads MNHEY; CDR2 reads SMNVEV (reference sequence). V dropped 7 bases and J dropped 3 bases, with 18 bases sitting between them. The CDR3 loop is CASTQSGLQYTGELFF. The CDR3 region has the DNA TGTGCCAGCACTCAGAGTGGACTCCAATACACCGGGGAGCTGTTTTTT.

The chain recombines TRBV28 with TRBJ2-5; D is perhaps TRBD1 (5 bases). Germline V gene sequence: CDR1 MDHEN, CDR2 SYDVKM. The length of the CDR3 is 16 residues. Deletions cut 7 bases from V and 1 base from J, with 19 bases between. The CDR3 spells CASNREAGLGQETQYF. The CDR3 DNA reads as TGTGCCAGCAATCGCGAGGCAGGGCTAGGCCAAGAGACCCAGTACTTC.

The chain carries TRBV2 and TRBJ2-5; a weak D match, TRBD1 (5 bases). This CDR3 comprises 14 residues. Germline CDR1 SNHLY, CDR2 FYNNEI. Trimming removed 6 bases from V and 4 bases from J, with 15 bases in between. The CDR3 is CASSSWGEVETQYF. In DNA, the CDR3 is TGTGCCAGCAGCTCCTGGGGCGAGGTAGAGACCCAGTACTTC.